Below are 8 T cell receptor beta chains sequenced from a single sample in a study of cytomegalovirus exposure and HLA in healthy donors. Primers: 60 Vbeta forward and 13 Jbeta reverse. Profiling relied on immunoSEQ multiplex PCR, and the TCRdb table lists in-frame clones only, not all of them. The table shows roughly 70,000 clones, with 74% occurring only once. The specimen sequenced was PBMCs. Source of these receptors: a human donor in good health.

V is TRBV9 and J is TRBJ2-2, with 8 nucleotides matching TRBD2. CDR3 length equals 14 residues. Germline CDR1 and CDR2: SGDLS and YYNGEE. V trimming: 7 bases; J trimming: 4 bases; junction bases outside the gene matches: 6. CDR3 amino acids: CASGAGGSTGELFF. The DNA for the CDR3 is TGTGCCAGCGGGGCGGGAGGTTCCACCGGGGAGCTGTTTTTT.

The genes are TRBV5-1 and TRBJ1-5; 7 bases align to TRBD1. Germline-derived CDR1 and CDR2 are SGHRS and YFSETQ. The CDR3 length is 14 residues. The V and J ends lost 3 bases and 5 bases, in that order; junction bases with no gene match: 5. CDR3 coding DNA: TGCGCCAGCAGCTCTCAGGGGGGAGATCAGCCCCAGCATTTT. Its translation is CASSSQGGDQPQHF.

This clone is a singleton in its sample. This CDR3 reads CSSLSPGQGTYNEQFF. For the CDR3, the DNA is TGCAGTTCCCTCTCCCCGGGACAGGGGACCTACAATGAGCAGTTCTTC. The rearrangement joins TRBV29-1 to TRBJ2-1, with TRBD1 matching over 10 bases. This CDR3 contains 16 residues. Germline V CDR1 and CDR2: SQVTM, ANQGSEA.

The chain links TRBV13 to TRBJ2-1, with 11 nucleotides matching TRBD1. With V trimmed by 4 bases and J by 7 bases, 9 bases remained unmatched. Germline values: CDR1 PRHDT, CDR2 FYEKMQ (reference sequence). The CDR3 contains 16 residues. The DNA for the CDR3 is TGTGCCAGCAGCTCTACCGGGACAGGGGGACGTAATGAGCAGTTCTTC. It specifies CASSSTGTGGRNEQFF.

V is TRBV7-2 and J is TRBJ1-5; weak D call: TRBD1 (5 bases). Per the germline V gene, CDR1 is SGHTA and CDR2 is FQGNSA. V lost 0 bases and J 6 bases, leaving 9 bases between the germline ends. This CDR3 is built from 14 residues. This CDR3 reads CASSLAGTGQPQHF. The CDR3, as DNA: TGTGCCAGCAGCTTAGCGGGAACAGGTCAGCCCCAGCATTTT.

The rearrangement uses TRBV29-1 and TRBJ1-4; D gene unclear. The CDR3 loop spans 14 amino acids. The V and J ends lost 6 bases and 1 base respectively, with 12 bases between them. From germline, CDR1 is SQVTM and CDR2 ANQGSEA. CDR3 residues: CSVLSVGTNEKLFF. DNA of the CDR3: TGCAGCGTACTTTCGGTTGGAACTAATGAAAAACTGTTTTTT.

The gene calls are TRBV7-2 and TRBJ2-3; D is uncertain. V lost 2 bases and J 5 bases, leaving 11 bases between the germline ends. CDR1 is SGHTA and CDR2 is FQGNSA in the germline V gene. This CDR3 spans 14 amino acids. The CDR3 sequence is CASSLRGAVDTQYF. The CDR3 DNA reads as TGTGCCAGCAGCTTACGAGGTGCCGTAGATACGCAGTATTTT. The full variable domain, in which reference TRBV7-2 and TRBJ2-3 provide the parts outside the CDR3, is GAGVSQSPSNKVTEKGKDVELRCDPISGHTALYWYRQSLGQGLEFLIYFQGNSAPDKSGLPSDRFSAERTGGSVSTLTIQRTQQEDSAVYLCASSLRGAVDTQYFGPGTRLTVL.

The rearrangement uses TRBV5-1 and TRBJ2-1, with 13 nucleotides matching TRBD2. V trimming: 6 bases; J trimming: 7 bases; junction bases outside the gene matches: 10. Germline loops: CDR1 SGHRS, CDR2 YFSETQ. The CDR3 runs to 16 residues. This CDR3 reads CASTPGRTSGSNEQFF. The DNA for the CDR3 is TGCGCCAGCACCCCTGGGCGGACTAGCGGGAGTAATGAGCAGTTCTTC.